This T cell receptor (beta chain) stems from a study of T cells after yellow fever vaccination (dated by TCRdb to between 2017 and 2020). About the investigation overall: The SMART-Seq v4 Ultra Low Input RNA kit was used to prepare libraries from fractions with low cell numbers. Blood was collected at multiple timepoints before and after primary and secondary immunization, and bulk PBMC replicates and cell subsets were isolated. Two healthy male donors made up the cohort, one aged 18 to 30 years and the other aged 30 to 40 years. Bulk TCR alpha and beta repertoires were sequenced longitudinally to track T-cell clones before and after primary and booster YFV17D yellow fever vaccination.

Explained via the paper, the treatment or condition label denotes: live attenuated yellow fever vaccine strain. A standard Ficoll-Paque protocol was used to isolate PBMCs from peripheral blood. Dynabeads CD4 and CD8 positive selection kits were used to isolate CD4 and CD8 T-cell fractions. RNA was extracted with TriZol from bulk PBMCs, CD4 and CD8 fractions, and dextramer-positive and dextramer-negative fractions. Instrument on record: Illumina NovaSeq 6000. Synthesis of TCR cDNA relied on 5'RACE template switching, a step that introduced a universal primer site along with unique molecular identifiers. cDNA synthesis was primed from both the TCR alpha and TCR beta constant segments. Library amplification involved two PCR steps, and the second step added sample barcodes and sequencing adapters. Sequencing of libraries was done on Illumina HiSeq 2500 (2x100 bp) or NovaSeq (2x150 bp). Processing in the source paper ran as follows. Reads were demultiplexed and collapsed into UMI consensus sequences with MIGEC, and V(D)J alignment was performed with MiXCR. Clonotypes responding to the vaccine were identified with edgeR on replicate PBMC samples, with the criteria of FDR below 0.01 and a log2 fold change above 5 up to day 15. Bulk clonotypes were assigned CD4 or CD8 identity according to which sequenced CD4 or CD8 repertoire held them at higher abundance. TCRdb reran the public reads through fastp at Q25 and MiXCR, keeping productive beta chains. Entries that share a CDR3 protein sequence are merged under the most common genes and DNA. None of the V and J calls come from the authors' own analysis; TCRdb made them. This sample holds some 320,000 distinct CDR3 sequences; around a tenth were observed only once. Less than 3.5% of the sample goes to the ten largest clones.

With respect to this clonotype: Its antigen is unknown. Within one base of it there is no much larger clone, and no base qualities were kept.

Taken from cysteine to phenylalanine, the CDR3 has 13 residues. Only CDR3 DNA remains: 39 bases, in frame from the first base. Trimming takes 3 bases from V and 4 bases from J, and the germline ends sit 8 bases apart. The CDR1 and CDR2 encoded by the germline V gene are SGHAT and FQNNGV. Results the study describes overall, beyond this receptor: After the booster, most clones that had expanded after primary vaccination were detected again (over 95% of CD4 and more than 80% of CD8), suggesting broad maintenance of memory. Computational filtering was needed because FACS-sorted repertoires could contain abundant contaminating clonotypes from the bulk population. The secondary T-cell response was found to be weaker but faster than the primary response, with a peak reached on day 5 rather than on day 15. A small fraction of clonotypes showed up in both the CD4 and CD8 compartments, probably as a result of convergent recombination. Because the study included only two donors, the extent to which the findings can be generalized is limited.

This TCR derives from a man younger than 30 who received the YFV17D yellow fever vaccine. The starting material was CD4+ T cells sorted from PBMCs, obtained 45 days after the yellow fever booster vaccination. The rearranged segments are TRBV11-2 and TRBJ2-3; a tentative D match to TRBD2 spans 6 bases. The CDR3 has the sequence CASSFAGSDTQYF. At the DNA level, the sequence is TGTGCCAGCAGCTTTGCGGGGTCAGATACGCAGTATTTT.